This TCR beta chain was obtained from a study of T cells in Graves' hyperthyroidism and ophthalmopathy. Study summary: Pretreatment peripheral blood was obtained at initial diagnosis.

Trimming took off 1 base at V and 7 bases at J, with 10 bases between the two ends. Per the germline V gene, CDR1 is SEHNR and CDR2 is FQNEAQ (reference sequence). CDR3 size: 13 residues. General observations from the study: Researchers found most expanded thyroid clonotypes above 0.001 in blood as well. The model identified upcoming ophthalmopathy a median roughly 6.5 months ahead of onset.

Authors of the study amplified TCR beta CDR3 regions from RNA transcripts. The HTBI primer set was used in a first-round RT-PCR of the TCR CDR3. From the multiplex PCR reads, TCRdb called clonotypes with MiXCR, one entry per CDR3 protein. The table includes roughly 330,000 distinct CDR3 sequences, 16% detected once. As to this clonotype: As yet, its antigen is unknown.

Sequencing was carried out using blood. The TCR was taken from a man aged 30 to 39 with Graves' hyperthyroidism. The chain couples TRBV7-9 to TRBJ1-1, with D unclear. CDR3 nucleotide sequence: TGTGCCAGCAGCTTAGAATTGAGTGGTGAAGCTTTCTTT. It encodes CASSLELSGEAFF.